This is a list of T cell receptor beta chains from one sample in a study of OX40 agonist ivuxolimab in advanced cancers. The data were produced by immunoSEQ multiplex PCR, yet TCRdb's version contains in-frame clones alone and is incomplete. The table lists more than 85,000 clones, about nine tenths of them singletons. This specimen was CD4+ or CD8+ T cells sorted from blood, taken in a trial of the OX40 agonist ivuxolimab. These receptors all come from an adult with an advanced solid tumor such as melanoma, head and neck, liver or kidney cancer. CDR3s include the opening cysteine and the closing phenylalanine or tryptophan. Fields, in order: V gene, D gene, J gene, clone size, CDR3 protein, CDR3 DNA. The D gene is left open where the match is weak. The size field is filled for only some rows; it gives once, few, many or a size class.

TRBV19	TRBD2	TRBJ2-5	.	CASSISGLAGRRETQYF	TGTGCCAGTAGTATATCGGGGCTAGCGGGGCGCAGAGAGACCCAGTACTTC
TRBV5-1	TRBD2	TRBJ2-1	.	CASSAKLAGPRNEQFF	TGCGCCAGCAGCGCCAAACTAGCGGGACCCCGCAATGAGCAGTTCTTC
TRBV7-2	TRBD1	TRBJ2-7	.	CASAGGGNYEQYF	TGTGCCAGCGCAGGGGGCGGGAATTACGAGCAGTACTTC
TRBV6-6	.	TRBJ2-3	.	CASKVGGRTDTQYF	TGTGCCAGCAAGGTCGGGGGGCGCACAGATACGCAGTATTTT
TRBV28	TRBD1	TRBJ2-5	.	CASQGAQETQYF	TGTGCTTCACAGGGGGCCCAAGAGACCCAGTACTTC
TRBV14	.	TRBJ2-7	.	CASSHPQGDRAASYEQYF	TGTGCCAGCAGCCATCCCCAAGGGGATCGGGCGGCCTCCTACGAGCAGTACTTC
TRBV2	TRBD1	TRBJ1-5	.	CASREQGVNNQPQHF	TGTGCCAGCAGAGAACAGGGGGTTAACAATCAGCCCCAGCATTTT
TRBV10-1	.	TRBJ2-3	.	CASSEGRAGTTDTQYF	TGCGCCAGCAGTGAAGGGCGCGCAGGCACCACAGATACGCAGTATTTT
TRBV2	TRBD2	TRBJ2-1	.	CASKGTSGPYNEQFF	TGTGCCAGCAAGGGGACTAGCGGGCCATACAATGAGCAGTTCTTC
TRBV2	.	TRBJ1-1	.	CASKQRGEAFF	TGTGCCAGCAAACAACGCGGTGAAGCTTTCTTT
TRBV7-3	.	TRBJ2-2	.	CASSPGPRQGELFF	TGTGCCAGCAGCCCGGGCCCGCGGCAGGGGGAGCTGTTTTTT
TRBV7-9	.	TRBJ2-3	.	CASSFGMSADTQYF	TGTGCCAGCAGCTTTGGTATGAGTGCAGATACGCAGTATTTT
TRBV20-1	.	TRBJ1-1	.	CSAEGDTEAFF	TGCAGTGCAGAGGGGGACACTGAAGCTTTCTTT
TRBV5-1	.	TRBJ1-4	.	CASSLTGVQEKLFF	TGCGCCAGCAGCTTGACCGGGGTTCAAGAAAAACTGTTTTTT
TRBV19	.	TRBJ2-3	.	CASRPPGAGADTQYF	TGTGCCAGTAGGCCGCCGGGGGCGGGAGCAGATACGCAGTATTTT
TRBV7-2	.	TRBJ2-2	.	CASSQGIGELFF	TGTGCCAGCAGCCAGGGGATCGGGGAGCTGTTTTTT
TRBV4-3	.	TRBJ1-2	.	CASSQDLGSVYGYTF	TGCGCCAGCAGCCAAGACCTCGGGAGTGTCTATGGCTACACCTTC
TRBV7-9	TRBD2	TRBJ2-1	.	CASSPSPGGSNEQFF	TGTGCCAGCAGCCCGTCACCGGGAGGGTCCAATGAGCAGTTCTTC
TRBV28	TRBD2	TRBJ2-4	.	CASSLTSGGSKNIQYF	TGTGCCAGCAGTTTAACTAGCGGGGGAAGCAAAAACATTCAGTACTTC
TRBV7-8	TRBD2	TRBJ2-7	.	CASSLVPTHSSGAPYEQYF	TGTGCCAGCAGCTTAGTACCCACCCACTCTAGCGGAGCCCCCTACGAGCAGTACTTC
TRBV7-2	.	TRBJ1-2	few	CASSLLPGEGYTF	TGTGCCAGCAGCTTACTGCCAGGGGAAGGCTACACCTTC
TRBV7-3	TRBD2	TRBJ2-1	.	CASPPPTSGHIYNEQFF	TGTGCCAGCCCCCCCCCGACTAGCGGGCACATCTACAATGAGCAGTTCTTC
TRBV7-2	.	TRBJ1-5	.	CASSLNQGGSNQPQHF	TGTGCCAGCAGCTTAAACCAGGGAGGGAGCAATCAGCCCCAGCATTTT
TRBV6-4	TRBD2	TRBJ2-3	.	CASPLAGGLDTQYF	TGTGCCAGCCCACTAGCGGGAGGGTTAGATACGCAGTATTTT
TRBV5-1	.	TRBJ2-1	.	CASRGALYNEQFF	TGCGCCAGCCGGGGGGCCCTGTACAATGAGCAGTTCTTC
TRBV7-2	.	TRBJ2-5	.	CASSLVGTEGETQYF	TGTGCCAGCAGCCTTGTCGGGACGGAGGGTGAGACCCAGTACTTC
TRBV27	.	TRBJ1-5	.	CASRSPGSGNQPQHF	TGTGCCAGCCGCAGTCCAGGGTCGGGCAATCAGCCCCAGCATTTT
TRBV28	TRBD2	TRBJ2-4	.	CASSSRTSGNIQYF	TGTGCCAGCAGTTCCCGGACTAGCGGGAACATTCAGTACTTC
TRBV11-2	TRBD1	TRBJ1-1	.	CASSLTTRDSEAFF	TGTGCCAGCAGCTTAACGACCCGGGACAGCGAAGCTTTCTTT
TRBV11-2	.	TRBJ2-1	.	CASSSIHGSNEQFF	TGTGCCAGCAGCTCAATTCATGGGAGCAATGAGCAGTTCTTC
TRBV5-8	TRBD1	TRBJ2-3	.	CASSLPGQGTDTQYF	TGTGCCAGCAGCTTGCCGGGACAGGGTACAGATACGCAGTATTTT
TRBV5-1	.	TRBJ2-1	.	CASSLAAGGANNEQFF	TGCGCCAGCAGCTTGGCCGCAGGCGGAGCCAACAATGAGCAGTTCTTC
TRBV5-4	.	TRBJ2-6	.	CASSIQGRRANVLTF	TGTGCCAGCAGTATACAGGGCCGCCGGGCCAACGTCCTGACTTTC
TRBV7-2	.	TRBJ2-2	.	CASSLGVNTGELFF	TGTGCCAGCAGCTTAGGAGTAAACACCGGGGAGCTGTTTTTT
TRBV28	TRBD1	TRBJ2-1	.	CASNNRGGYNEQFF	TGTGCCAGCAATAACAGGGGTGGCTACAATGAGCAGTTCTTC
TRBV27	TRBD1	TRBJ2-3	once	CARVRDSSTDAQYF	TGTGCCAGAGTCCGGGACAGTAGCACAGATGCGCAGTATTTT
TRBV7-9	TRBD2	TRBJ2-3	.	CASTQRGGSTDTQYF	TGTGCCAGCACCCAACGGGGGGGGAGCACAGATACGCAGTATTTT
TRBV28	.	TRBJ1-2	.	CASSSQAIYYGYTF	TGTGCCAGCAGTTCACAGGCAATTTACTATGGCTACACCTTC
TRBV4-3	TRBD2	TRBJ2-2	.	CASSLSSGMGTGELFF	TGCGCCAGCAGCCTCTCTAGCGGGATGGGCACCGGGGAGCTGTTTTTT
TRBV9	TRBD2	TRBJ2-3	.	CASSAGLAGVGDTQYF	TGTGCCAGCAGCGCGGGACTAGCGGGAGTCGGGGATACGCAGTATTTT
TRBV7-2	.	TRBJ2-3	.	CASSLGFAGYNSDTQYF	TGTGCCAGCAGCTTAGGGTTTGCGGGATATAACTCAGATACGCAGTATTTT
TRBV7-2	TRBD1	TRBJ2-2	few	CASSRRTGGTGELFF	TGTGCCAGCAGCCGACGGACAGGGGGCACCGGGGAGCTGTTTTTT
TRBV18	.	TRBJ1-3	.	CASSPGGSGNTIYF	TGTGCCAGCTCACCGGGAGGGTCTGGAAACACCATATATTTT
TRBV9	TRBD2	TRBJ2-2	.	CASSVTSERSGELFF	TGTGCCAGCAGCGTAACTAGCGAGAGATCCGGGGAGCTGTTTTTT
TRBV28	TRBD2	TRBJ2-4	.	CASSQGLAGKLAKNIQYF	TGTGCCAGCAGCCAAGGACTAGCGGGTAAACTAGCCAAAAACATTCAGTACTTC
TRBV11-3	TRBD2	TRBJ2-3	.	CASSVSGSRPDTQYF	TGTGCCAGCAGCGTGAGCGGGAGTAGGCCAGATACGCAGTATTTT
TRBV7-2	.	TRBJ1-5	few	CASSPGGGRNQPQHF	TGTGCCAGCAGCCCCGGCGGAGGACGCAATCAGCCCCAGCATTTT
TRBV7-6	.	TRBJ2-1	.	CASSRQLETGRGIGEQFF	TGTGCCAGCAGCCGCCAATTAGAGACAGGGCGGGGTATAGGTGAGCAGTTCTTC
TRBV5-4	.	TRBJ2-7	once	CASSLNRASSYEQYF	TGTGCCAGCAGCTTGAACAGGGCGAGCTCCTACGAGCAGTACTTC
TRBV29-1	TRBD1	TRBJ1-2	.	CSVRTGMVEAYGYTF	TGCAGCGTCCGGACAGGGATGGTTGAAGCCTATGGCTACACCTTC
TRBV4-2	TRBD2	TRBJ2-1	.	CASSQDQTGGFNEQFF	TGTGCCAGCAGCCAAGATCAGACGGGAGGTTTCAATGAGCAGTTCTTC
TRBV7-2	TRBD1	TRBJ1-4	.	CASSLDPDRVEKLFF	TGTGCCAGCAGCTTAGACCCGGACAGGGTTGAAAAACTGTTTTTT
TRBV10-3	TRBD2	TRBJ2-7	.	CAISGDALGGEQYF	TGTGCCATCAGTGGGGACGCACTGGGGGGGGAGCAGTACTTC
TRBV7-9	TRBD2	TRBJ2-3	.	CASSLGLAGEADTQYF	TGTGCCAGCAGCCTCGGACTAGCGGGAGAGGCAGATACGCAGTATTTT